Listed here are 17 T cell receptor delta chains from one sample, sequenced in a study of gamma-delta T cells after stem cell transplantation. TCRdb reanalysed the RT-PCR reads via CATT. This sample has fewer than 850 delta-chain clones, with about 2.4% found just once. The material sequenced was gamma-delta T cells. The source is a human donor. It is not recorded whose cells these are; they may come from a transplant donor.

In the case of this clone: The protein given by TCRdb reflects a much larger clone and differs at residue 5 from this DNA's translation, likely from a read error; the protein shown is the DNA's translation. V usage is TRDV2 and J usage is TRDJ1; 8 bases are a match to TRDD3. CDR3 length: 18 amino acids. The J segment lost 2 bases and the V segment lost 4 bases, leaving 17 bases of the junction unmatched. Germline lookup yields CDR1 GEAIGNYY and CDR2 EKD. The CDR3 reads CACDHVTTGGPTTDKLIF. The CDR3 bases are TGTGCCTGTGATCACGTTACTACTGGGGGCCCCACTACCGATAAACTCATCTTT.

The sample holds a few counts of this clone. The protein given by TCRdb reflects a much larger clone and differs at residue 10 from this DNA's translation, likely from a read error; the protein shown is the DNA's translation. The genes are TRDV2 and TRDJ1; 10 nucleotides agree with TRDD3. This CDR3 has 19 amino acids. V shed 3 bases, J shed 0 bases, and the junction held 15 bases outside the gene matches. Germline CDR1 is GEAIGNYY and CDR2 is EKD. The CDR3 spells CACDGPLGDKRKHTDKLIF. The CDR3 DNA follows: TGTGCCTGTGACGGCCCCCTGGGGGATAAGCGAAAACACACCGATAAACTCATCTTT.

In this sample, this clone turned up a few times. TCRdb's entry gives the protein of a much larger clone, which mismatches this DNA's translation at residue 7, likely from a read error; the protein reported here is translated from the DNA. The chain uses TRDV2 and TRDJ1; the match to TRDD3 covers 11 bases. The CDR3 spans 19 residues. Germline V gives CDR1 GEAIGNYY, CDR2 EKD. J was trimmed by 0 bases and V by 3 bases; bases with no gene match: 14. CDR3 sequence reads: CACDGPMGDTRKHTDKLIF. In DNA, the CDR3 is TGTGCCTGTGACGGCCCCATGGGGGATACGCGAAAACACACCGATAAACTCATCTTT.

This clone turned up a few times. The mismatch at residue 8 between this DNA's translation and the TCRdb protein of a much larger clone likely reflects a read error; the protein shown is translated from the DNA. The chain joins TRDV2 to TRDJ1, with D possibly matching TRDD3 (6 bases). Trimming took off 1 base at V and 1 base at J, with 18 bases between the two ends. The V gene's germline CDR1 is GEAIGNYY and CDR2 EKD. CDR3 length equals 17 residues. This CDR3 is CACDTLGNSLITDKLIF. DNA for the CDR3: TGTGCCTGTGACACTCTGGGGAATTCCTTGATCACCGATAAACTCATCTTT.

In its sample, this clone was seen a few times. TCRdb shows a much larger clone's protein in place of this DNA's translation, and the two differ at residue 18, likely through a read error; the protein shown is translated from the DNA. The chain combines TRDV2 with TRDJ1, with 11 bases fitting TRDD3. This CDR3 region has 21 residues. Germline V gene lookup returns CDR1 GEAIGNYY and CDR2 EKD. CDR3 DNA: TGTGCCTGTGACACAGTTCCTACTTCTGGGGGATACCTGGCGTACACCGATAACCTCATCTTT. It specifies CACDTVPTSGGYLAYTDNLIF.

This clone is labeled medium-sized. With only one base between it and a far larger clone, this is likely a read error. The V call is TRDV2, the J call TRDJ1; TRDD3 matches at 12 bases. Germline loops: CDR1 GEAIGNYY, CDR2 EKD. The CDR3 loop spans 19 amino acids. CDR3 DNA: TGTGCCTGTGACGGCCCCCTGGGGGATACGCGAAAACACACCGATAAACCCATCTTT. Encoded protein: CACDGPLGDTRKHTDKPIF.

In this sample, this clone turned up a few times. This likely traces to a read error, being one base from a far larger clone. Other DNA sequences of this sample code for an identical CDR3. The rearrangement uses TRDV2 and TRDJ1; 8 bases align to TRDD3. Per germline, CDR1 GEAIGNYY and CDR2 EKD. The CDR3 length is 15 residues. V was pared by 0 bases and J by 2 bases, with 4 bases of the junction left unmatched. CDR3 bases: TGTGCCTGTGACACCCTTGGGGATACAACCGATAAACTCATCTTT. It translates to CACDTLGDTTDKLIF.

As concerns this clone: The TCRdb protein comes from a much larger clone and disagrees with this DNA's translation at residue 16, likely due to a read error; the protein given here is derived from the DNA. The V call is TRDV2, the J call TRDJ1; 11 bases map to TRDD3. V was pared by 1 base and J by 3 bases, with 21 bases of the junction left unmatched. The CDR3 is 21 residues long. Germline V gives CDR1 GEAIGNYY, CDR2 EKD. CDR3 nucleotides: TGTGCCTGTGACACAGTTCCTACTTCTGGGGGATACCTGGCGTACGCCGATAAACTCATCTTT. It encodes CACDTVPTSGGYLAYADKLIF.

For this clone: This DNA's translation differs at residue 4 from TCRdb's protein, which comes from a much larger clone; a read error is likely, and the protein shown is translated from the DNA. Here the CDR3 reads CACEPVTTGGPTTDKLIF. CDR3 DNA: TGTGCCTGTGAACCCGTTACTACTGGGGGCCCCACTACCGATAAACTCATCTTT. This chain connects TRDV2 to TRDJ1; TRDD3 aligns across 8 bases. This CDR3 is 18 amino acids long. From germline, CDR1 is GEAIGNYY and CDR2 EKD. V lost 4 bases and J lost 2; bases outside the gene matches: 17.

In its sample, this clone is medium-sized. A far bigger clonotype differs at one base, so this is likely a read error. The CDR3 protein is CACDAVRTGGETAQLFF. The CDR3 DNA follows: TGTGCCTGTGACGCCGTGAGGACTGGGGGTGAGACAGCACAACTCTTCTTT. The chain recombines TRDV2 with TRDJ2, with 8 bases that match TRDD3. The CDR3 consists of 17 residues. Looked up from germline, CDR1 is GEAIGNYY and CDR2 is EKD. J was trimmed by 4 bases and V by 3 bases; bases with no gene match: 12.

As concerns this clone: A read error likely explains this, since a far larger clone differs by one base. Other DNA sequences in this sample translate to the same CDR3. This sequence joins TRDV2 and TRDJ1; 9 nucleotides line up with TRDD3. Germline-derived CDR1 and CDR2 are GEAIGNYY and EKD. The CDR3 is 17 amino acids. CDR3 bases: TGTGCCTGTGACACTCTGGGGGATTCCTTGATCACCGATAAGCTCATCTTT. It specifies CACDTLGDSLITDKLIF.

The table lists this clone with a few counts. The protein given by TCRdb reflects a much larger clone and differs at residue 14 from this DNA's translation, likely from a read error; the protein shown is the DNA's translation. The chain links TRDV2 to TRDJ1, with TRDD3 matching over 8 bases. The V gene end was trimmed by 4 bases and the J gene end by 6 bases; junction bases not matched to a gene: 21. There are 18 residues in the CDR3. Germline CDR1 is GEAIGNYY and CDR2 is EKD. Here the CDR3 DNA reads TGTGCCTGTGATCCCGTTACTACTGGGGGCCCCACTACCAATAAACTCATCTTT. It codes for CACDPVTTGGPTTNKLIF.

On this clone itself: A read error likely explains why the TCRdb protein, taken from a much larger clone, differs from this DNA's translation at residue 9; the protein shown is translated from the DNA. The rearrangement uses TRDV2 and TRDJ1, with 9 nucleotides matching TRDD3. Germline V gives CDR1 GEAIGNYY, CDR2 EKD. Losses at the gene ends were 7 bases for V and 4 bases for J; bases not matched to a gene: 12. The CDR3 runs to 15 residues. The chain's CDR3 is CACERLGDKDDKLIF. The DNA for the CDR3 is TGTGCCTGCGAGAGGTTGGGGGATAAGGACGATAAACTCATCTTT.

On this clone itself: TCRdb attributes to this sequence the protein of a much larger clone, which differs from the DNA translation at residue 17; a read error is likely, and the protein displayed is translated from the DNA. The chain is built from TRDV2 and TRDJ1; TRDD3 agrees at 7 bases. This CDR3 has 19 amino acids. From germline, CDR1 is GEAIGNYY and CDR2 EKD. The CDR3 sequence: CACDTGALGYSIQLDKPIF. Written as DNA, the CDR3 is TGTGCCTGTGACACCGGAGCCCTGGGATACTCTATTCAACTCGATAAACCCATCTTT.

The table lists this clone with a few counts. TCRdb pairs this DNA with a much larger clone's protein that differs at residue 8, likely a read error; the protein shown was translated from the DNA. The genes are TRDV2 and TRDJ1, with 7 bases matching TRDD3. The CDR3 spans 17 residues. The germline V gene encodes CDR1 GEAIGNYY and CDR2 EKD. Germline trimming cut 1 base from V and 3 bases from J; bases unmatched to any gene: 13. The CDR3 DNA follows: TGTGCCTGTGACACGCTACTGGTGGATACGCGTTCCGATAAACTCATCTTT. Translating gives CACDTLLVDTRSDKLIF.

As for this clone: A far larger clone is one base from this, pointing to a likely read error. Other DNA sequences in the same sample also yield this CDR3. This chain connects TRDV2 to TRDJ1, with 9 nucleotides matching TRDD3. The CDR3 extends over 17 amino acids. Germline values: CDR1 GEAIGNYY, CDR2 EKD. The chain's CDR3 is CACDTLGDSLITDKLIF. CDR3 DNA: TGTGCATGTGACACTCTGGGGGATTCCTTGATCACCGATAAACTCATCTTT.

Remarks on this clone: Translating this DNA gives a protein that differs at residue 10 from the TCRdb one, which belongs to a much larger clone; a read error is likely, and the protein shown is this translation. This chain links TRDV1 with TRDJ4; possibly TRDD3 for D (6 bases). The V end was cut by 5 bases, the J end by 0 bases, with 37 bases between. Germline-derived CDR1 and CDR2 are TSWWSYY and QGS. The CDR3 contains 22 residues. The DNA of the CDR3 is TGTGCTCTTGGGTGGATCGGGAAGGCGCCTCGTACTGGGAGGGGGGGAACCAGACCCCTGATCTTT. Translated, it gives CALGWIGKAPRTGRGGTRPLIF.